This T cell receptor (beta chain) is from a study of T cell responses to AZD1222 COVID-19 vaccine. Study-level findings and limits: Reportedly, nearly half of unique spike TCRs recognized epitopes outside B.1.351/B.1.1.7 mutations. Most donors were white British, females outnumbered males, and clonal diversity was possibly underestimated.

Points on this clone: Its antigen is as yet unknown.

V shed 2 bases and J shed 5 bases, with 7 bases lying between them. CDR1 and CDR2 (germline): MDHEN, SYDVKM. CDR3 length: 13 residues. Generated by immunoSEQ multiplex PCR, the TCRdb table keeps only in-frame clones and is missing some. The sample holds about 150,000 clones, around nine tenths seen once. Researchers grouped second doses given at about 4 or about 12 weeks into one pool. The source was peripheral blood, collected 28 days after the second AZD1222 dose. The receptor's source is an adult who received the AZD1222 COVID-19 vaccine. The chain carries TRBV28 and TRBJ1-3; no reliable D call. In DNA, the CDR3 is TGTGCCAGCAGTTTAAATAGGAGAAACACCATATATTTT. Amino acids: CASSLNRRNTIYF.